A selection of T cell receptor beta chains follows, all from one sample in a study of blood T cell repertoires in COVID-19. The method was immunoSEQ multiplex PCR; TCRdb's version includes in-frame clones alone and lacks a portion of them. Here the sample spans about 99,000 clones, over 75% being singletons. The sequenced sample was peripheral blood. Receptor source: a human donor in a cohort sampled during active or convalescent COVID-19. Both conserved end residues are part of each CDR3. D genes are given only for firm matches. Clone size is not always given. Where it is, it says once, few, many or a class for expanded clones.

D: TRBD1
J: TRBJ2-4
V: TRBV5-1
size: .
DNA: TGCGCCAGCAGCCTTGGGACAGGGGGCGGGCGAAACATTCAGTACTTC
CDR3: CASSLGTGGGRNIQYF

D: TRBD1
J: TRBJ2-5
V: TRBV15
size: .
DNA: TGTGCCACCAGCAGAGGAACCACCGGGACAGGGGGTCAAGAGACCCAGTACTTC
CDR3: CATSRGTTGTGGQETQYF

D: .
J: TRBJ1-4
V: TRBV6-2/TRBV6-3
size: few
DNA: TGTGCCAGCAGTTCCTGGGGGCGGACTAATGAAAAACTGTTTTTT
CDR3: CASSSWGRTNEKLFF

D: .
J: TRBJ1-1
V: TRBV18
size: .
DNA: TGTGCCAGCTCACCACCCGGAGGGCCCGGGAGTACTGAAGCTTTCTTT
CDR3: CASSPPGGPGSTEAFF

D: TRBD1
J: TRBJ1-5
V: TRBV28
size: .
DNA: TGTGCCAGCGGGGACAGCACATATCAGCCCCAGCATTTT
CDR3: CASGDSTYQPQHF

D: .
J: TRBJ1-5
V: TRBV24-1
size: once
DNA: TGTGCCACCAGTGATGGGGGGGGGCTGAATCAGCCCCAGCATTTT
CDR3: CATSDGGGLNQPQHF

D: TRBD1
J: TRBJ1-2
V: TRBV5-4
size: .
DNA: TGTGCCAGCTCCAGGACAGGAACTATCTATGGCTACACCTTC
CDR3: CASSRTGTIYGYTF

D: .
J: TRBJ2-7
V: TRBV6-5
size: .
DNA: TGTGCCAGCAGACCACAGGGACCTCCCTACGAGCAGTACTTC
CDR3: CASRPQGPPYEQYF

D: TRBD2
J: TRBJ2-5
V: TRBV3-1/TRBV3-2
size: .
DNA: TGTGCCAGCAGCCGACTAGCGGGGTTTGAGACCCAGTACTTC
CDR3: CASSRLAGFETQYF

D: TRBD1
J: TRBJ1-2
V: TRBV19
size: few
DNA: TGTGCCAGTAGTATGACAGGGGGCGTAAACTATGGCTACACCTTC
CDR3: CASSMTGGVNYGYTF

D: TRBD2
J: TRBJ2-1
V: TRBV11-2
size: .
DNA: TGTGCCAGCAGCTTAGTAGCTAGCGGGGGGGCCTGGTATGAGCAGTTCTTC
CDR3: CASSLVASGGAWYEQFF

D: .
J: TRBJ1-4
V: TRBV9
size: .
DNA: TGTGCCAGCAGCGCCGGAGGATTGACTAATGAAAAACTGTTTTTT
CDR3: CASSAGGLTNEKLFF

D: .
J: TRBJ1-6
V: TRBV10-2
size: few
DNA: TGCGCCAGCACTGATGGGAGTCCCCTCCACTTT
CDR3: CASTDGSPLHF

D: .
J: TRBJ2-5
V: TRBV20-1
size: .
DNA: TGCAGTGCTAGTGCAGGGTGGGAAGAGACCCAGTACTTC
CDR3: CSASAGWEETQYF

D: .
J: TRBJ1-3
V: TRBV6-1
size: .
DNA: TGTGCCAGCAGTGCCCCCTGGGGGCAGGGTAGAAACACCATATATTTT
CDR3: CASSAPWGQGRNTIYF

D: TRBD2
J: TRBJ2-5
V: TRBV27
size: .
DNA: TGTGCCAGCAGTTTAAGACTAGCGGTCCAAGAGACCCAGTACTTC
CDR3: CASSLRLAVQETQYF

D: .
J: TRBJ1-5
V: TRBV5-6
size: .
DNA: TGTGCCAGCAGCTTGGCAGGCAGTGACCAGCCCCAGCATTTT
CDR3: CASSLAGSDQPQHF

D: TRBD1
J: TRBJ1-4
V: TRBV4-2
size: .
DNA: TGTGCCAGCAGCCGGGACAGAAACAATGAAAAACTGTTTTTT
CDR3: CASSRDRNNEKLFF

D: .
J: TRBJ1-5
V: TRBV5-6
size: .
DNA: TGTGCCAGCGGACTTTACGCCCAGAGCAATCAGCCCCAGCATTTT
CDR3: CASGLYAQSNQPQHF

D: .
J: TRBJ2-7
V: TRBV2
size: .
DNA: TGTGCCAGCAGCCTAGCACCCGAGCAGTACTTC
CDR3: CASSLAPEQYF

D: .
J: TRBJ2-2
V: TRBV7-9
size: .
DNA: TGTGCCAGCAGCATTACTAGACAGGCGGCCGGGGAGCTGTTTTTT
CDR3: CASSITRQAAGELFF

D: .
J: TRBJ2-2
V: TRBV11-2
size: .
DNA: TGTGCCAGCAGCTTAGATGCCTCCTTAAGGGGCCGGAGAAACGGGGAGCTGTTTTTT
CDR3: CASSLDASLRGRRNGELFF

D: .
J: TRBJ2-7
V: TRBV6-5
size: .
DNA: TGTGCCAGCAGTTACGAGGTACTCTACGAGCAGTACTTC
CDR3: CASSYEVLYEQYF

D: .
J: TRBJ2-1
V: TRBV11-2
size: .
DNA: TGTGCCAGCAGCTTTCAGTGGGAGCAGTTCTTC
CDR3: CASSFQWEQFF

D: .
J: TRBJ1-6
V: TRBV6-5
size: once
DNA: TGTGCCAGCAGTTACCAGGGCCAAAATTCACCCCTCCACTTT
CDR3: CASSYQGQNSPLHF

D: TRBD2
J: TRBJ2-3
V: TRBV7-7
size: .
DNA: TGTGCTAGCAGCTTAGGGACTAGCGGGGGGTCTGAGACGCAGTATTTT
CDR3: CASSLGTSGGSETQYF

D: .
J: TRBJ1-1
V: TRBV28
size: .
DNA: TGTGCCAGCAGTTTGTGGGGAGAAGGGTACACTGAAGCTTTCTTT
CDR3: CASSLWGEGYTEAFF

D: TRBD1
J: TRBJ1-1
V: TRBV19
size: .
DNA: TGTGCCAGTAGTATGGGACAGTCTGTCACTGAAGCTTTCTTT
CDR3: CASSMGQSVTEAFF

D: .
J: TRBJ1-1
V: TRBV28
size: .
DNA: TGTGCCAGCAGTTCCCCGGCGGCCGGGGCTGAAGCTTTCTTT
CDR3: CASSSPAAGAEAFF

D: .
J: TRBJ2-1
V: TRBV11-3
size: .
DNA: TGTGCCAGCAGCTCACACCGCTACAATGAGCAGTTCTTC
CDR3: CASSSHRYNEQFF

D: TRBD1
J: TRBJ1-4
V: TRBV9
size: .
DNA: TGTGCCAGCAGCCCCGGGACAGCGAGACCTGAAAAACTGTTTTTT
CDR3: CASSPGTARPEKLFF

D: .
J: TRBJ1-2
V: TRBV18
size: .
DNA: TGTGCCAGCTCACCCGGACAGGGCTACACCTTC
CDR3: CASSPGQGYTF

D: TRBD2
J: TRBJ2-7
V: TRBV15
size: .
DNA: TGTGCCACCAGCAGGGAACGGTTGACTAGCGGGGGCCCTTACGAGCAGTACTTC
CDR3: CATSRERLTSGGPYEQYF

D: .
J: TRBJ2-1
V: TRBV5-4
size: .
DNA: TGTGCCAGCAGCTTGGATGTGGGGGACATCCGGTTCTTC
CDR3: CASSLDVGDIRFF

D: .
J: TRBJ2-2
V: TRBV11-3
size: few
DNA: TGTGCCAGCAGCTTAGGTCAGATCACCGGGGAGCTGTTTTTT
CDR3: CASSLGQITGELFF

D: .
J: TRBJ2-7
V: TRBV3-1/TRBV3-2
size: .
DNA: TGTGCCAGCAGCCACCTCGGGGCCTACGAGCAGTACTTC
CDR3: CASSHLGAYEQYF

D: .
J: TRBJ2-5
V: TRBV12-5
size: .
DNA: TGTGCTAGTGCCCCTAGGACTTCCCTCTTAGGTTGGACCCAGTACTTC
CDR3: CASAPRTSLLGWTQYF

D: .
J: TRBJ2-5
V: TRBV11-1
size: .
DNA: TGTGCCAGCAGCTTATCCCACAGGGCTGGGGAGACCCAGTACTTC
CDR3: CASSLSHRAGETQYF

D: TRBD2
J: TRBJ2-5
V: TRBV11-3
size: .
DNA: TGTGCCAGCAGCTCCGGGACTAGCGGGGGCCGAGAGACCCAGTACTTC
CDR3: CASSSGTSGGRETQYF

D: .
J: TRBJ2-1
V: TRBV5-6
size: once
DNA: TGTGCCAGCAGCTTGGGGAGAGGTACAGGTAGGAGGGTTCATGAGCAGTTCTTC
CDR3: CASSLGRGTGRRVHEQFF

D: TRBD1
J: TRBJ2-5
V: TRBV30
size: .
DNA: TGTGCCTGGACAGGGGGCGGTGAGACCCAGTACTTC
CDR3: CAWTGGGETQYF

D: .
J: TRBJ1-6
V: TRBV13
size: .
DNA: TGTGCCAGCAGCTTGGGGGGACGCAATTCACCCCTCCACTTT
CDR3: CASSLGGRNSPLHF

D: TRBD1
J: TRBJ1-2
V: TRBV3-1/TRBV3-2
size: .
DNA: TGTGCCAGCAGCCAAGTGGACAGGGACGGCGGCTACACCTTC
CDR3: CASSQVDRDGGYTF

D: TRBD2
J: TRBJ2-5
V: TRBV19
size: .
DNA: TGTGCCAGTAGTCCGCCCGGGGAGGGCTGGCAGACCCAGTACTTC
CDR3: CASSPPGEGWQTQYF

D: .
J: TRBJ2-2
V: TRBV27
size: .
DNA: TGTGCCAGCAGTTTAGCAGGGAATCTCGGGGAGCTGTTTTTT
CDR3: CASSLAGNLGELFF

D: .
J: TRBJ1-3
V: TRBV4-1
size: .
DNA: TGCGCCAGCAGCCAGACAGGCTCGGGGCCTGGAAACACCATATATTTT
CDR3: CASSQTGSGPGNTIYF

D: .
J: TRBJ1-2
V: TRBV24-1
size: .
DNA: TGTGCCACCAGTGAGCAGGGTTATGGCTACACCTTC
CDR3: CATSEQGYGYTF

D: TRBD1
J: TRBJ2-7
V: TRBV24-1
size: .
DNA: TGTGCCACCTCGGGGACAGAAGACTCCTACGAGCAGTACTTC
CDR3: CATSGTEDSYEQYF

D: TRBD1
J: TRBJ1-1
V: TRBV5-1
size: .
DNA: TGCGCCAGCAGCCAACCGGGACAGGGTGGTTTCTTT
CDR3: CASSQPGQGGFF

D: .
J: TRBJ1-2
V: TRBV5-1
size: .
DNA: TGCGCCAGCAGCAAGGACAGCCCTAACTATGGCTACACCTTC
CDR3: CASSKDSPNYGYTF